This T cell receptor (beta chain) stems from a study of CD8 T cells in ankylosing spondylitis. Libraries of TCR beta came from quantitative 5'-RACE with molecular barcodes. TCRdb analysed the 5' RACE reads with MiXCR anew, one entry per CDR3 protein. The sample records roughly 150,000 distinct CDR3 sequences, 30% to 40% being singletons. Overall study results and limits: Ankylosing spondylitis blood appeared to carry a characteristic TCR beta motif of roughly eight highly homologous variants. Disease-associated clonotypes exhibited CD8+ identity and were relatively infrequent in peripheral blood. Some motif variants had been reported before (in reactive arthritis synovial fluid and blood).

This CDR3 spans 16 amino acids. In germline, CDR1 is SEHNR, CDR2 FQNEAQ (reference sequence). V lost 5 bases and J lost 3; bases outside the gene matches: 12. The sample holds one count of this clonotype. Its target is not known. The chain carries TRBV7-9 and TRBJ2-7; 8 nucleotides agree with TRBD2. This sequence originates from a male donor with ankylosing spondylitis. Sequenced sample: synovial fluid, either unsorted or a sorted T cell fraction (not recorded which). The CDR3 loop is CASSPRDLAGNYEQYF. CDR3 coding DNA: TGTGCCAGCAGCCCCCGGGATTTAGCGGGGAACTACGAGCAGTACTTC.